A selection of T cell receptor beta chains follows, all from one sample in a study of blood T cells in healthy people across ages. From the 5' RACE reads, TCRdb called clonotypes with MiXCR, one entry per CDR3 protein. The table lists roughly 1.9 million distinct CDR3 sequences, about two fifths of them singletons, with 20% to 25% in the top ten. Specimen: blood. These receptors came from a human donor in good health. CDR3s include the opening cysteine and the closing phenylalanine or tryptophan. A D gene is named only where the DNA matches it firmly. The size entry is marked missing in some rows and otherwise reads once, few, many or a size class.

v_call	clone_size	j_call	d_call	cdr3_aa	cdr3_nt
TRBV9	once	TRBJ2-5	.	CASSRWGADETQYF	TGTGCCAGCAGCAGGTGGGGGGCCGATGAGACCCAGTACTTC
TRBV20-1	few	TRBJ1-5	TRBD1	CSARGGTVNQPQHF	TGCAGTGCTAGAGGGGGGACAGTTAATCAGCCCCAGCATTTT
TRBV4-3	.	TRBJ1-1	.	CASSQDRVNTEAFF	TGCGCCAGCAGCCAAGATAGGGTGAACACTGAAGCTTTCTTT
TRBV20-1	.	TRBJ1-2	.	CSARETGRGHYGYTF	TGCAGTGCTAGGGAGACAGGTCGGGGTCATTATGGCTACACCTTC
TRBV20-1	.	TRBJ2-1	TRBD1	CSASRPGTGNEQFF	TGCAGTGCTAGCCGTCCCGGGACAGGAAACGAGCAGTTCTTC
TRBV20-1	.	TRBJ2-7	.	CSLYDRAYEQYF	TGCAGCCTTTATGACAGAGCGTACGAGCAGTACTTC
TRBV20-1	few	TRBJ2-5	.	CSARAPTGGGETQYF	TGCAGTGCTAGAGCCCCGACGGGCGGTGGCGAGACCCAGTACTTC
TRBV4-1	few	TRBJ2-1	.	CASSLNTSPTYNEQFF	TGCGCCAGCAGCCTTAACACTAGCCCAACCTACAATGAGCAGTTCTTC
TRBV6-5	many	TRBJ2-7	TRBD2	CASSYTSGSYEQYF	TGTGCCAGCAGTTATACTAGCGGGTCCTACGAGCAGTACTTC
TRBV7-6	few	TRBJ1-1	.	CASSLGEGTVAFF	TGTGCCAGCAGCTTAGGGGAAGGGACGGTCGCTTTCTTT
TRBV11-2	few	TRBJ1-5	.	CASSTGPGQPQHF	TGTGCCAGCAGCACCGGCCCGGGGCAGCCCCAGCATTTT
TRBV6-2/TRBV6-3	.	TRBJ2-5	.	CASSYSEGEWETQYF	TGTGCCAGCAGTTACTCGGAGGGGGAGTGGGAGACCCAGTACTTC
TRBV6-5	.	TRBJ1-1	.	CASRLGRNTETFF	TGTGCCAGCAGATTAGGGCGGAACACTGAAACTTTCTTT
TRBV20-1	.	TRBJ2-3	TRBD1	CSAGQRSADTQYF	TGCAGTGCGGGACAGAGGAGCGCAGATACGCAGTATTTT
TRBV11-1	.	TRBJ2-7	.	CASSLSGTAVYEQYF	TGTGCCAGCAGCTTATCAGGGACCGCAGTGTACGAGCAGTACTTC
TRBV6-1	.	TRBJ1-2	.	CASSIRPGGYGYTF	TGTGCCAGCAGTATTAGGCCCGGAGGCTATGGCTACACCTTC
TRBV19	.	TRBJ1-6	.	CASSIEGGPNRGSPLHF	TGTGCCAGTAGTATTGAGGGAGGGCCGAACCGTGGTTCACCCCTCCACTTT
TRBV20-1	.	TRBJ2-7	.	CSARESLFSEQYF	TGCAGTGCTAGAGAATCCCTTTTCAGCGAGCAGTACTTC
TRBV4-1	.	TRBJ2-5	.	CASSQPTVYQETQYF	TGCGCCAGCAGCCAACCGACAGTGTACCAAGAGACCCAGTACTTC
TRBV29-1	many	TRBJ2-4	.	CSVGWGDTDIQYF	TGCAGCGTGGGGTGGGGTGACACGGACATTCAGTACTTC
TRBV11-1	few	TRBJ1-1	TRBD1	CASSAPDRGSTEAFF	TGTGCCAGCAGCGCGCCGGACAGGGGGAGCACTGAAGCTTTCTTT
TRBV7-2	.	TRBJ2-1	TRBD2	CASSRIAGVTYNEQFF	TGTGCCAGCAGCCGAATAGCGGGCGTCACCTACAATGAGCAGTTCTTC
TRBV5-1	.	TRBJ2-3	.	CASSLVFRDTDTQYF	TGCGCCAGCAGCCTGGTTTTTAGGGATACAGATACGCAGTATTTT
TRBV7-2	.	TRBJ1-2	.	CASSLVKAGYGYTF	TGTGCCAGCAGCTTAGTTAAGGCAGGCTATGGCTACACCTTC
TRBV29-1	few	TRBJ1-1	.	CSVGMVLNTEAFF	TGCAGCGTTGGGATGGTTCTTAACACTGAAGCTTTCTTT
TRBV20-1	.	TRBJ2-7	.	CSARDSILGGTTYEQYF	TGCAGTGCTAGAGACTCCATATTGGGCGGTACCACCTACGAGCAGTACTTC
TRBV7-9	.	TRBJ2-1	TRBD1	CATPTGNSYNEQFF	TGTGCCACCCCGACAGGGAACTCCTACAATGAGCAGTTCTTC
TRBV28	.	TRBJ2-1	TRBD2	CASSLLGGITSGGYNEQFF	TGTGCCAGCAGTTTATTAGGCGGGATAACTAGCGGGGGCTACAATGAGCAGTTCTTC
TRBV5-1	.	TRBJ2-7	.	CASSLAIGGSYEQYF	TGCGCCAGCAGCTTGGCCATCGGAGGCTCCTACGAGCAGTACTTC
TRBV4-2	few	TRBJ2-7	TRBD2	CASSHQLAGGGEQYF	TGTGCCAGCAGCCACCAACTAGCGGGGGGAGGCGAGCAGTACTTC
TRBV20-1	once	TRBJ2-7	.	CSAGLGDHDYEQYF	TGCAGTGCTGGACTTGGGGACCACGATTACGAGCAGTACTTC
TRBV7-2	.	TRBJ2-3	.	CASTPAGDTQYF	TGTGCCAGCACCCCGGCGGGAGATACGCAGTATTTT
TRBV14	.	TRBJ2-3	TRBD1	CASSRVTGMDTDTQYF	TGTGCCAGCAGCCGCGTGACAGGGATGGACACAGATACGCAGTATTTT
TRBV5-1	.	TRBJ2-1	.	CASSFGALSYNEQFF	TGCGCCAGCAGCTTCGGGGCTCTCTCCTACAATGAGCAGTTCTTC
TRBV4-1	few	TRBJ1-5	.	CASSQVLVELGFQNQPQHF	TGCGCCAGCAGCCAAGTTCTAGTTGAGTTGGGGTTTCAAAATCAGCCCCAGCATTTT
TRBV24-1	once	TRBJ1-5	.	CATSERTNQPQHF	TGTGCCACCAGTGAACGTACCAATCAGCCCCAGCATTTT
TRBV20-1	.	TRBJ2-2	TRBD2	CSARASGVGELFF	TGCAGTGCTAGGGCTAGCGGGGTCGGGGAGCTGTTTTTT
TRBV7-8	.	TRBJ2-4	TRBD2	CASSSLRLALREQYF	TGTGCCAGCAGCTCGCTCCGACTAGCGTTGAGAGAGCAGTACTTC
TRBV7-2	.	TRBJ2-5	.	CASSLALDGPETQYF	TGTGCCAGCAGCTTAGCGTTGGACGGGCCAGAGACCCAGTACTTC
TRBV27	few	TRBJ2-7	.	CASSFAGRTTYEQYF	TGTGCCAGCAGTTTTGCGGGCAGAACGACCTACGAGCAGTACTTC
TRBV18	few	TRBJ2-5	TRBD2	CASSPLQRGIQETQYF	TGTGCCAGCTCACCACTGCAGCGGGGGATACAAGAGACCCAGTACTTC
TRBV10-3	few	TRBJ2-7	.	CAIGRDTYEQYF	TGTGCCATCGGGCGGGATACCTACGAGCAGTACTTC
TRBV6-5	few	TRBJ1-5	.	CASSGGGGGEPQHF	TGTGCCAGCAGTGGGGGAGGCGGGGGCGAGCCCCAGCATTTT
TRBV7-9	.	TRBJ1-2	.	CASSSRGGVGYTF	TGTGCCAGCAGCTCACGTGGGGGCGTTGGCTACACCTTC